This passage covers 25 T cell receptor beta chains from one sample sequenced in a study of Tregs in tolerant kidney transplant recipients. Sequenced by immunoSEQ multiplex PCR; TCRdb stores in-frame clones only, minus some. The repertoire has some 70,000 clones, 80% to 95% of them found once; the top ten carry about 10%. The input for sequencing was CD8+ T cells from blood, taken before the transplant. The receptors here all came from a human donor who received a combined kidney and bone marrow transplant.

V and J are TRBV20-1 and TRBJ2-4; TRBD2 is a possible D gene (5 bases). With 5 bases removed from V and 6 bases from J, the gap between germline ends came to 5 bases. Per the germline V gene, CDR1 is DFQATT and CDR2 is SNEGSKA (reference sequence). The CDR3 covers 10 residues. In DNA form, the CDR3 reads TGCAGTGCTGAGGGAAACATTCAGTACTTC. This codes for CSAEGNIQYF.

Only a few counts were recorded for this clone. The chain uses TRBV7-9 and TRBJ2-1, with D possibly being TRBD1 (5 bases). This CDR3 spans 14 amino acids. Trimming cost V 5 bases and J 3 bases, with 11 bases left between them. From germline, CDR1 is SEHNR and CDR2 FQNEAQ (reference sequence). This chain's CDR3 is CASSPDSYYNEQFF. CDR3 coding DNA: TGTGCCAGCAGCCCCGACAGCTACTACAATGAGCAGTTCTTC. The full variable domain, in which reference TRBV7-9 and TRBJ2-1 provide the parts outside the CDR3, is DTGVSQNPRHKITKRGQNVTFRCDPISEHNRLYWYRQTLGQGPEFLTYFQNEAQLEKSRLLSDRFSAERPKGSFSTLEIQRTEQGDSAMYLCASSPDSYYNEQFFGPGTRLTVL.

This chain links TRBV7-9 with TRBJ2-7; D remains ambiguous. With 4 bases removed from V and 5 bases from J, the gap between germline ends came to 9 bases. Germline CDR1 and CDR2: SEHNR and FQNEAQ (reference sequence). The CDR3 runs to 12 residues. CDR3 bases: TGTGCCAGCAGCTCCCGAGGAGACGAGCAGTACTTC. Its translation: CASSSRGDEQYF.

This clone was observed a single time. The chain combines TRBV29-1 with TRBJ2-5; TRBD2 might be the D (5 bases). Per germline, CDR1 SQVTM and CDR2 ANQGSEA. Trimming pared 3 bases from V and 2 bases from J, leaving 13 bases between. The CDR3 runs 14 residues. CDR3 DNA sequence: TGCAGCGTTGACTCCCCGGGGAAACAAGAGACCCAGTACTTC. Its translation is CSVDSPGKQETQYF.

The J gene is TRBJ1-2, the V gene TRBV9; no clear D. Germline lookup yields CDR1 SGDLS and CDR2 YYNGEE. The CDR3 extends over 15 amino acids. The V end was cut by 3 bases, the J end by 8 bases, with 20 bases between. Here the CDR3 reads CASSADLPNGRGYTF. The CDR3 DNA reads TGTGCCAGCAGCGCGGACTTGCCCAATGGAAGAGGCTACACCTTC.

V usage is TRBV5-1 and J usage is TRBJ2-2; possibly TRBD2 for D (6 bases). V lost 6 bases and J 0 bases, leaving 12 bases between the germline ends. This CDR3 region has 15 residues. Germline values: CDR1 SGHRS, CDR2 YFSETQ. CDR3 residues: CASTQSGSNTGELFF. The CDR3 DNA sequence: TGCGCCAGCACACAAAGCGGGTCGAACACCGGGGAGCTGTTTTTT.

This rearrangement joins TRBV5-6 to TRBJ2-7; D uncertain. Per germline, CDR1 SGHDT and CDR2 YYEEEE. This CDR3 spans 13 amino acids. The V end was cut by 1 base, the J end by 3 bases, with 8 bases between. This CDR3 is CASSLFSVYEQYF. CDR3 nucleotide sequence: TGTGCCAGCAGCTTGTTCTCGGTCTACGAGCAGTACTTC.

Comments on this clone: With only one base between it and a far larger clone, this is likely a read error. The chain is built from TRBV7-3 and TRBJ2-7; 7 positions agree with TRBD2. The trim removed 8 bases at V and 7 bases at J, leaving 14 bases unmatched. CDR1 is SGHTA, CDR2 FQGTGA, per germline. The CDR3 covers 14 residues. The CDR3, as DNA: TGTGCCAGCGCTCGATTAGCGGGTCCGGATGAGCAGTACTTC. Encoded protein: CASARLAGPDEQYF.

The chain carries TRBV7-8 and TRBJ1-6, with D perhaps TRBD1 (5 bases). Germline V gene lookup returns CDR1 SGHVS and CDR2 FQNEAQ. Trimming shortened V by 5 bases and J by 8 bases, and 19 bases separated the two germline ends. The length of the CDR3 is 16 residues. CDR3 amino acids: CASSRTGGYQDSPLHF. For the CDR3, the DNA is TGTGCCAGCAGCCGCACCGGGGGGTACCAAGATTCACCCCTCCACTTT. The full variable domain, its missing parts supplied by reference TRBV7-8 and TRBJ1-6, is GAGVSQSPRYKVAKRGQDVALRCDPISGHVSLFWYQQALGQGPEFLTYFQNEAQLDKSGLPSDRFFAERPEGSVSTLKIQRTQQEDSAVYLCASSRTGGYQDSPLHFGNGTRLTVT.

The gene calls are TRBV4-2 and TRBJ2-7; 9 bases map to TRBD2. The junction had 8 bases not matched to a gene; V was cut back by 8 bases and J by 3 bases. Looked up from germline, CDR1 is LGHNA and CDR2 is YNFKEQ. This CDR3 comprises 14 residues. The DNA of the CDR3 is TGTGCCAGCGGCGGGGGGGACCTTCGCTACGAGCAGTACTTC. Its translation is CASGGGDLRYEQYF.

The chain is built from TRBV30 and TRBJ2-1; 7 bases fit TRBD1. The germline V gene has CDR1 GTSNPN and CDR2 SVGIG (reference sequence). The CDR3 is 11 residues long. V trimming: 5 bases; J trimming: 15 bases; junction bases outside the gene matches: 10. CDR3 sequence reads: CAWDTGVGSFF. CDR3 nucleotides: TGTGCCTGGGATACAGGGGTTGGGTCGTTCTTC.

V usage is TRBV21-1 and J usage is TRBJ1-2; no check of the table's D call, TRBD1, against the DNA was made. TRBV21-1 is annotated as a pseudogene. This CDR3 has 13 residues. The CDR3 protein is CASSKVWPYGYTF. DNA for the CDR3: TGTGCCAGCAGCAAAGTTTGGCCTTATGGCTACACCTTC.

With respect to this clone: The junction differs from germline at one of its ends, possibly a read error. V and J are TRBV2 and TRBJ1-2; D remains unclear. The germline V gene encodes CDR1 SNHLY and CDR2 FYNNEI. The CDR3 consists of 16 residues. The chain's CDR3 is CASSEALTSPNYSYTF. The CDR3, as DNA: TGTGCCAGCAGTGAAGCGCTTACCTCTCCAAACTATAGCTACACCTTC. Using reference TRBV2 and TRBJ1-2 for the parts outside the CDR3, the full variable domain is EPEVTQTPSHQVTQMGQEVILRCVPISNHLYFYWYRQILGQKVEFLVSFYNNEISEKSEIFDDQFSVERPDGSNFTLKIRSTKLEDSAMYFCASSEALTSPNYSYTFGSGTRLTVV.

The rearrangement uses TRBV4-1 and TRBJ2-7; D is perhaps TRBD2 (5 bases). Trimming pared 3 bases from V and 1 base from J, leaving 7 bases between. The CDR3 totals 13 residues. Germline loops: CDR1 MGHRA, CDR2 YSYEKL. The CDR3 nucleotides read TGCGCCAGCAGCCAGAGGGTATCCTACGAGCAGTACTTC. It specifies CASSQRVSYEQYF.

The chain uses TRBV4-1 and TRBJ2-7, with 7 bases matching TRBD1. CDR1 and CDR2 from the germline V gene are MGHRA and YSYEKL. V dropped 0 bases and J dropped 3; count of bases not matched to a gene: 5. This CDR3 comprises 15 residues. CDR3 DNA: TGCGCCAGCAGCCAAGACGGGACAGCCCTCTACGAGCAGTACTTC. It codes for CASSQDGTALYEQYF.

The chain has TRBV10-3 and TRBJ2-7; TRBD2 matches 7 bases. Trimming at V came to 2 bases and at J to 2 bases, leaving 6 bases not matched to a gene. Germline assignment: CDR1 ENHRY and CDR2 SYGVKD. The CDR3 sequence is 15 residues long. The CDR3 spells CAISESSGPAYEQYF. CDR3 in DNA: TGTGCCATCAGTGAGAGTAGCGGGCCAGCCTACGAGCAGTACTTC.

This clone has only one observation. The V and J genes are TRBV5-6 and TRBJ1-6; D call uncertain. Trimming cost V 0 bases and J 9 bases, with 10 bases left between them. The CDR3 is 14 amino acids. The germline CDR1 and CDR2 sequences are SGHDT and YYEEEE. The CDR3 sequence: CASSLDAVGSPLHF. The DNA of the CDR3 is TGTGCCAGCAGCTTGGACGCGGTCGGTTCACCCCTCCACTTT.

In DNA form, the CDR3 reads TGTGCCAGCAGCGGTTGGGAGGGAGACAATGAGCAGTTCTTC. Residues: CASSGWEGDNEQFF. The chain carries TRBV7-8 and TRBJ2-1; 7 nucleotides match TRBD2. V shed 5 bases, J shed 5 bases, and the junction held 6 bases outside the gene matches. The germline gives CDR1 SGHVS, CDR2 FQNEAQ. CDR3 size: 14 residues.

The V gene is TRBV19, the J gene TRBJ2-5, with 8 bases that match TRBD1. CDR3 length: 15 residues. Germline assignment: CDR1 LNHDA and CDR2 SQIVND (reference sequence). The V gene end was trimmed by 7 bases and the J gene end by 4 bases; junction bases not matched to a gene: 11. The CDR3 protein is CASTFGQGVGETQYF. CDR3 DNA: TGTGCCAGTACCTTCGGACAGGGCGTAGGAGAGACCCAGTACTTC.

Concerning this clone itself: The DNA is left out, because the CDR3 cannot be placed on it with certainty; the CDR3 is given as TCRdb lists it. The rearrangement uses TRBV19 and TRBJ2-5; TRBD1, as called in the table, went unchecked against the DNA. The germline V gene encodes CDR1 LNHDA and CDR2 SQIVND (reference sequence). The CDR3 extends over 15 residues, inclusive of both ends. CDR3: CASTSGHDFQETQYF.

The gene calls are TRBV13 and TRBJ2-2; 7 positions match TRBD1. V gave up 3 bases and J gave up 2 bases; unmatched junction bases: 6. Germline V lookup: CDR1 PRHDT, CDR2 FYEKMQ (reference sequence). This CDR3 is built from 16 residues. The CDR3 DNA reads TGTGCCAGCAGCTTTGACGGGACAGATAACACCGGGGAGCTGTTTTTT. Protein: CASSFDGTDNTGELFF.

J is TRBJ2-7 and V is TRBV9, with 9 bases that match TRBD2. The germline gives CDR1 SGDLS, CDR2 YYNGEE. Germline trimming cut 0 bases from V and 4 bases from J; bases unmatched to any gene: 5. CDR3 size: 15 residues. For the CDR3, the DNA is TGTGCCAGCAGCGTAGGCGGGAGGGCCAATTACGAGCAGTACTTC. It is translated as CASSVGGRANYEQYF.

V is TRBV11-2 and J is TRBJ2-4; TRBD2 might be the D (6 bases). V shed 1 base and J shed 2 bases, with 9 bases lying between them. The CDR3 covers 15 residues. CDR1 SGHAT and CDR2 FQNNGV come from the germline V gene. In DNA form, the CDR3 reads TGTGCCAGCAGCTTAGGGGCGGGACCCAAAAACATTCAGTACTTC. Its protein product is CASSLGAGPKNIQYF. Supplemented by reference TRBV11-2 and TRBJ2-4, the full variable domain reads EAGVAQSPRYKIIEKRQSVAFWCNPISGHATLYWYQQILGQGPKLLIQFQNNGVVDDSQLPKDRFSAERLKGVDSTLKIQPAKLEDSAVYLCASSLGAGPKNIQYFGAGTRLSVL.

The rearrangement uses TRBV7-3 and TRBJ1-5; 10 bases are shared with TRBD1. The CDR3 contains 19 residues. Per the germline V gene, CDR1 is SGHTA and CDR2 is FQGTGA. J was trimmed by 0 bases and V by 5 bases; bases with no gene match: 13. CDR3 in amino acids: CASSRDRGRGGYSNQPQHF. The CDR3 coding sequence is TGTGCCAGCAGCCGTGACAGGGGGCGCGGGGGTTATAGCAATCAGCCCCAGCATTTT. The whole variable domain, filled in from reference TRBV7-3 and TRBJ1-5, reads GAGVSQTPSNKVTEKGKYVELRCDPISGHTALYWYRQSLGQGPEFLIYFQGTGAADDSGLPNDRFFAVRPEGSVSTLKIQRTERGDSAVYLCASSRDRGRGGYSNQPQHFGDGTRLSIL.

The chain uses TRBV18 and TRBJ2-7; the D gene is possibly TRBD2 (6 bases). Germline V gives CDR1 KGHSH, CDR2 LQKENI. This CDR3 contains 13 residues. Between the trimmed V and J ends, which lost 6 bases and 7 bases, there was a span of 16 bases. The CDR3 sequence: CASSPPGLKEQYF. CDR3 coding DNA: TGTGCCAGCTCGCCCCCGGGACTCAAGGAGCAGTACTTC.